This TCR beta chain was captured by sequencing in a study of T cells in narcolepsy. General study findings and limits: Healthy controls reportedly lacked the autoreactive clonotypes serially found in patients' blood. Same-patient CSF and blood CD4+ T cell clonotypes included HCRT-specific and TRIB2-specific autoreactive ones. In some patient and control memory CD4+ samples, autoreactive clones were absent.

Trimming stripped 2 bases from V and 5 bases from J, with 6 bases between. Looked up from germline, CDR1 is MNHNS and CDR2 is SASEGT. There are 13 residues in the CDR3. Worth noting for this clone: The antigen is unknown.

Generated by immunoSEQ multiplex PCR, the TCRdb table keeps only in-frame clones and is missing some. Altogether just over 40,000 clones are present, about 91% being singletons, with the ten largest covering roughly 1.2%. V is TRBV6-1 and J is TRBJ2-2; possibly TRBD1 for D (6 bases). The sequencing sample was made of CD45RA- memory CD4+ T cells from PBMCs. This clonotype originated in a human donor with narcolepsy. The CDR3 reads CASSEQGTGELFF. The CDR3 coding sequence is TGTGCCAGCAGTGAACAGGGGACCGGGGAGCTGTTTTTT.